One sample yielded the 13 T cell receptor beta chains listed below, sequenced in a study of metastatic and nonmetastatic thyroid tumors. Treatment of any kind had been given to no patient before thyroid surgery. From the PCR reads, TCRdb re-called clones with MiXCR. The repertoire holds 22,000 or so clones, with under 30% as singletons. The sequencing input was blood. All receptors derive from a male donor with papillary thyroid cancer or a benign thyroid nodule (not recorded which). Some clones in this sample may be carry-over from other donors' samples.

V and J are TRBV30 and TRBJ1-2; D call uncertain. Trimming removed 0 bases from V and 8 bases from J, with 13 bases in between. The CDR3 contains 13 residues. From germline, CDR1 is GTSNPN and CDR2 SVGIG (reference sequence). CDR3 nucleotides: TGTGCCTGGAGTGTACAGCTTGCTACGGGCTACACCTTC. This sequence encodes CAWSVQLATGYTF.

This clone was observed a few times. This rearrangement joins TRBV29-1 to TRBJ2-5; D uncertain. This CDR3 region has 14 residues. CDR1 and CDR2 from the germline V gene are SQVTM and ANQGSEA. The ends were cut back, 5 bases at V and 3 bases at J, with 16 bases in the middle. The CDR3 loop is CSVLPHLEEETQYF. CDR3 nucleotide sequence: TGCAGCGTTTTGCCCCACTTAGAGGAAGAGACCCAGTACTTC.

Details on this clone: A much more abundant neighbour one base away suggests this may be a read error. Distinct nucleotide sequences in the sample also encode this CDR3. The gene calls are TRBV5-4 and TRBJ2-3; TRBD2 matches at 7 bases. Germline CDR1 is SGHNT and CDR2 is YYREEE (reference sequence). This CDR3 comprises 16 residues. CDR3 nucleotides: TGTGCCAGCAGCTTGTACGCGGGAGTGAGCCGAGATACACAGTATTTT. The encoded protein is CASSLYAGVSRDTQYF. Variable domain in full (rest from reference TRBV5-4 and TRBJ2-3): ETGVTQSPTHLIKTRGQQVTLRCSSQSGHNTVSWYQQALGQGPQFIFQYYREEENGRGNFPPRFSGLQFPNYSSELNVNALELDDSALYLCASSLYAGVSRDTQYFGPGTRLTVL.

This clone is medium-sized in the sample. Other DNA sequences in the same sample also yield this CDR3. The chain employs TRBV6-1 and TRBJ1-1; D gene unclear. The CDR3 has 13 amino acids. CDR1 and CDR2 from the germline V gene are MNHNS and SASEGT. V lost 3 bases to trimming and J lost 4 bases, with 9 bases between them. In DNA, the CDR3 is TGTGCCAGCAGTGACGGAGAGAGCACTGAAGCTTTCTTT. Amino acid sequence: CASSDGESTEAFF.

J is TRBJ2-1 and V is TRBV6-1, with D perhaps matching TRBD1 (5 bases). CDR1 MNHNS and CDR2 SASEGT come from the germline V gene. The germline V and J ends were trimmed by 7 bases and 5 bases, with 18 bases remaining between them. This CDR3 comprises 15 residues. The CDR3 spells CASTTRQNFNNEQFF. The CDR3 DNA sequence: TGTGCCAGCACTACAAGACAGAACTTCAACAATGAGCAGTTCTTC.

This clone appeared many times. The chain has TRBV3-1 and TRBJ2-2; D is perhaps TRBD2 (5 bases). Germline lookup yields CDR1 LGHDT and CDR2 YNNKEL (reference sequence). This CDR3 comprises 14 residues. Between the trimmed V and J ends, which lost 6 bases and 4 bases, there was a span of 12 bases. In DNA form, the CDR3 reads TGTGCCAGCAGGCGCGGTGAGGGCACCGGGGAGCTGTTTTTT. As protein: CASRRGEGTGELFF. Full variable domain (remainder filled in from reference TRBV3-1 and TRBJ2-2): DTAVSQTPKYLVTQMGNDKSIKCEQNLGHDTMYWYKQDSKKFLKIMFSYNNKELIINETVPNRFSPKSPDKAHLNLHINSLELGDSAVYFCASRRGEGTGELFFGEGSRLTVL.

Only one count was recorded for this clone. Being one base from a much bigger clone, this may be a read error. This rearrangement joins TRBV20-1 to TRBJ1-5; D perhaps matches TRBD1 (5 bases). The CDR3 spans 15 residues. The V end was cut by 5 bases, the J end by 4 bases, with 18 bases between. Germline lookup yields CDR1 DFQATT and CDR2 SNEGSKA (reference sequence). This CDR3 is CSAPDGGSRNQPQHF. As DNA, the CDR3 is TGCAGTGCTCCCGACGGGGGTAGCAGAAATCAGCCCCAGCATTTT.

This clone was detected many times. A much more abundant neighbour one base away suggests this may be a read error. The chain couples TRBV28 to TRBJ1-2, with TRBD1 as a possible D gene (5 bases). Between the trimmed V and J ends, which lost 6 bases and 10 bases, there was a span of 21 bases. CDR3 length: 14 amino acids. CDR1 and CDR2 from the germline V gene are MDHEN and SYDVKM. CDR3 region: CASSRLLGRGDYTF. CDR3 bases: TGTGCCAGCAGCCGACTCTTGGGTAGGGGCGACTACACCTTC.

This clone has a count of ten or more. The rearrangement joins TRBV5-1 to TRBJ2-3; TRBD2 might be the D (6 bases). Looked up from germline, CDR1 is SGHRS and CDR2 is YFSETQ. V was pared by 2 bases and J by 0 bases, with 10 bases between. The CDR3 spans 15 residues. The CDR3 protein is CASSFTGTSTDTQYF. CDR3 DNA sequence: TGCGCCAGCAGCTTTACCGGGACTAGCACAGATACGCAGTATTTT. Looking up the rest from reference TRBV5-1 and TRBJ2-3 gives the full variable domain: KAGVTQTPRYLIKTRGQQVTLSCSPISGHRSVSWYQQTPGQGLQFLFEYFSETQRNKGNFPGRFSGRQFSNSRSEMNVSTLELGDSALYLCASSFTGTSTDTQYFGPGTRLTVL.

The chain joins TRBV30 to TRBJ2-7; possible D gene TRBD2, 5 bases. CDR1 is GTSNPN and CDR2 is SVGIG in the germline V gene (reference sequence). V gave up 2 bases and J gave up 5 bases, with 10 bases separating them. This CDR3 is 12 amino acids long. The CDR3 here is CAWSPSIHEQYF. CDR3 DNA: TGTGCCTGGAGTCCTAGCATCCACGAGCAGTACTTC. Supplemented by reference TRBV30 and TRBJ2-7, the full variable domain reads SQTIHQWPATLVQPVGSPLSLECTVEGTSNPNLYWYRQAAGRGLQLLFYSVGIGQISSEVPQNLSASRPQDRQFILSSKKLLLSDSGFYLCAWSPSIHEQYFGPGTRLTVT.

There are many counts of this clone. V is TRBV6-1 and J is TRBJ2-3, with a weak D call TRBD1 (5 bases). Trimming removed 6 bases from V and 2 bases from J, with 12 bases in between. The CDR3 has 14 residues. Germline V gene lookup returns CDR1 MNHNS and CDR2 SASEGT. In DNA, the CDR3 is TGTGCCAGCAGCGGGTTAGGGGCCACAGATACGCAGTATTTT. This sequence encodes CASSGLGATDTQYF.

The CDR3 region has the DNA TGTGCCTGGAGTGTAACTGCTTATGGCTACACCTTC. Its translation: CAWSVTAYGYTF. The gene calls are TRBV30 and TRBJ1-2; D is unresolved. In germline, CDR1 is GTSNPN, CDR2 SVGIG (reference sequence). The V end lost 0 bases, the J end lost 5 bases, and 7 bases lay between the germline ends. The CDR3 totals 12 residues. Full variable domain (rest looked up from reference TRBV30 and TRBJ1-2): SQTIHQWPATLVQPVGSPLSLECTVEGTSNPNLYWYRQAAGRGLQLLFYSVGIGQISSEVPQNLSASRPQDRQFILSSKKLLLSDSGFYLCAWSVTAYGYTFGSGTRLTVV.

This clone was picked up many times. The J gene is TRBJ1-3, the V gene TRBV6-1; 9 positions agree with TRBD1. The CDR3 extends over 15 amino acids. Unmatched junction bases numbered 3, after V lost 5 bases and J lost 1 base. The germline CDR1 and CDR2 sequences are MNHNS and SASEGT. CDR3 bases: TGTGCCAGCAGTTTCGGACAGGGGTCTGGAAACACCATATATTTT. It is translated as CASSFGQGSGNTIYF.